Listed here is a single TCR beta chain. Its cognate antigen is unknown. Primers: 60 Vbeta forward and 13 Jbeta reverse. Only in-frame clones appear in the TCRdb table, and some are missing; sequencing was by immunoSEQ multiplex PCR. Here the sample spans about 130,000 clones, around 81% being singletons. The data belong to a study of cytomegalovirus exposure and HLA in healthy donors. Study conclusions and caveats: It was assumed in the presence/absence analyses that sequencing depth was roughly uniform across donors. A few V segments could not be told apart, such as TRBV6-2 and TRBV6-3, and were left out.

V shed 3 bases and J shed 8 bases, with 11 bases lying between them. This CDR3 is 13 amino acids long. Germline V CDR1 and CDR2: SGHAT, FQNNGV. The chain carries TRBV11-2 and TRBJ1-3; D is perhaps TRBD1 (6 bases). This clonotype was obtained from a man between 18 and 29 years old in good health and CMV-seronegative. The sequenced sample was PBMCs. The CDR3 sequence: CASSFGQTHTIYF. CDR3 bases: TGTGCCAGCAGCTTCGGACAGACCCACACCATATATTTT. Full variable domain (missing parts from reference TRBV11-2 and TRBJ1-3): EAGVAQSPRYKIIEKRQSVAFWCNPISGHATLYWYQQILGQGPKLLIQFQNNGVVDDSQLPKDRFSAERLKGVDSTLKIQPAKLEDSAVYLCASSFGQTHTIYFGEGSWLTVV.